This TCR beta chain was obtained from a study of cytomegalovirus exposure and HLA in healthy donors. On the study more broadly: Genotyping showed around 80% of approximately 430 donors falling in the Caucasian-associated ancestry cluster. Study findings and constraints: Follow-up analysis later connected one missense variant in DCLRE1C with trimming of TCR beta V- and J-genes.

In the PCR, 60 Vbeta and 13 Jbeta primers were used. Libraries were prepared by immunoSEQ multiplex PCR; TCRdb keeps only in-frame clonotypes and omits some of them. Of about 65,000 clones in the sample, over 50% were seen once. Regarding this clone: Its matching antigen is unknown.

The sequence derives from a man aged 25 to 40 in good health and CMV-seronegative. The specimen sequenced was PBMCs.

The CDR3 protein is CASSAAGTGYNEQFF. The CDR3 bases are TGTGCCAGCAGCGCGGCGGGGACAGGGTACAATGAGCAGTTCTTC. V and J are TRBV7-2 and TRBJ2-1, with TRBD1 matching 9 bases. The CDR3 runs to 15 residues. Trimming cost V 5 bases and J 4 bases; bases outside gene matches: 6. CDR1 is SGHTA and CDR2 is FQGNSA in the germline V gene.